This T cell receptor (beta chain) came from a study of T cells in Graves' hyperthyroidism and ophthalmopathy. Regarding the study as a whole: The majority of expanded thyroid clonotypes above 0.001 also appeared in blood.

Diagnoses rested on clinical symptoms, serum thyroxine and TRAb, thyroid ultrasound and orbital computed tomography. Using less than 12 ml of fresh peripheral blood, PBMCs were prepared. This clonotype was counted many times. Its antigen is not known. Researchers amplified the TCR beta CDR3 regions from RNA transcripts. First-round RT-PCR with HTBI primers amplified the TCR CDR3 region. TCRdb re-called the multiplex PCR reads through MiXCR, storing one row per CDR3 protein. This sample has 460,000 or so distinct CDR3 sequences, with 13% to 15% found just once. This CDR3 has 16 amino acids. The germline V gene has CDR1 MNHEY and CDR2 SMNVEV (reference sequence). The trim removed 5 bases at V and 1 base at J, leaving 11 bases unmatched.

The material sequenced was blood. This chain joins TRBV27 and TRBJ2-7; 7 bases align to TRBD1. The TCR comes from a young woman with Graves' hyperthyroidism. The CDR3, as DNA: TGTGCCAGCAGTAAAAACAGGGGCACCGGTTCCTACGAGCAGTACTTC. Translated, it gives CASSKNRGTGSYEQYF.